These T cell receptor beta chains were read from a single sample in a study of blood T cell repertoires in COVID-19. Profiled with immunoSEQ multiplex PCR; TCRdb holds only in-frame clones, not every one. In the table there are about 120,000 clones, roughly nine tenths of which are singletons. The sequenced sample was peripheral blood. The source of these receptors is a man between 65 and 85 years old with active or convalescent COVID-19. Each CDR3 is given with its conserved first and last residue. The D gene is left open where the match is weak. Some rows have no size entry. The others give once, few or many, or a class for an expanded clone.

J	D	size	V	CDR3	DNA
TRBJ2-7	-	-	TRBV18	CASSLRVPSPFDEQYF	TGTGCCAGCTCACTCCGGGTCCCCTCGCCTTTCGACGAGCAGTACTTC
TRBJ2-1	TRBD2	-	TRBV6-5	CASSRSGPYYNEQFF	TGTGCCAGCAGCCGTAGCGGGCCTTACTACAATGAGCAGTTCTTC
TRBJ2-2	TRBD1	once	TRBV18	CASLGTGGRPTGELFF	TGTGCCAGCCTCGGGACAGGGGGGCGGCCCACCGGGGAGCTGTTTTTT
TRBJ2-7	TRBD1	-	TRBV11-3	CASSLSGQGPYEQYF	TGTGCCAGCAGTTTATCGGGACAGGGGCCCTACGAGCAGTACTTC
TRBJ1-1	TRBD1	-	TRBV18	CASSPRSDRGPKNTEAFF	TGTGCCAGCTCACCAAGGTCGGACAGGGGGCCGAAGAACACTGAAGCTTTCTTT
TRBJ1-6	-	-	TRBV5-5	CASSLIGGRPTYSPLHF	TGTGCCAGCAGCTTGATTGGCGGCAGACCCACCTATTCACCCCTCCACTTT
TRBJ2-1	TRBD2	-	TRBV4-1	CASSQARLTGVAGYNEQFF	TGCGCCAGCAGCCAAGCCCGTCTGACTGGGGTAGCGGGCTACAATGAGCAGTTCTTC
TRBJ1-2	TRBD1	-	TRBV6-5	CASSPHLDRVGYTF	TGTGCCAGCAGCCCGCACCTTGACAGGGTCGGCTACACCTTC
TRBJ1-2	-	-	TRBV28	CASSTPGFMGYTF	TGTGCCAGCAGTACCCCAGGTTTTATGGGCTACACCTTC
TRBJ2-7	-	-	TRBV10-3	CAISESPGQDDVYF	TGTGCCATCAGTGAGTCCCCCGGACAAGATGACGTGTACTTC
TRBJ2-7	TRBD2	-	TRBV7-2	CASSTATSGVYEQYF	TGTGCCAGCAGCACCGCGACTAGCGGGGTCTACGAGCAGTACTTC
TRBJ2-5	-	-	TRBV11-2	CASSLRVKWETQYF	TGTGCCAGCAGCTTGAGGGTTAAGTGGGAGACCCAGTACTTC
TRBJ1-5	-	-	TRBV28	CASSGYRVLQPQHF	TGTGCCAGCAGTGGATACAGGGTACTCCAGCCCCAGCATTTT
TRBJ2-7	-	-	TRBV6-1	CASRQGDPYEQYF	TGTGCCAGCAGGCAGGGCGATCCCTACGAGCAGTACTTC
TRBJ2-1	-	-	TRBV7-8	CASSTIGRNEQFF	TGTGCCAGCAGCACTATAGGAAGGAATGAGCAGTTCTTC
TRBJ1-2	TRBD1	-	TRBV5-1	CASSLSLGDRQNSNYGYTF	TGCGCCAGCAGCTTGTCGTTGGGGGACAGACAGAACTCTAACTATGGCTACACCTTC
TRBJ1-1	TRBD1	-	TRBV6-1	CASSVHRGGMNTEAFF	TGTGCCAGCAGTGTCCACAGGGGGGGCATGAACACTGAAGCTTTCTTT
TRBJ1-2	TRBD1	-	TRBV29-1	CSVSDRGDYGYTF	TGCAGCGTTTCGGACAGGGGAGACTATGGCTACACCTTC
TRBJ2-7	TRBD2	-	TRBV7-3	CASSLGLAGVQYF	TGTGCCAGCAGTCTCGGACTAGCGGGGGTGCAGTACTTC
TRBJ2-7	TRBD2	-	TRBV18	CASSSEREATYEQYF	TGTGCCAGCTCATCGGAGCGGGAGGCCACCTACGAGCAGTACTTC
TRBJ2-1	TRBD1	once	TRBV27	CASSRQGHNEQFF	TGTGCCAGCAGCCGACAGGGACACAATGAGCAGTTCTTC
TRBJ2-5	-	-	TRBV19	CASSDAGRETQYF	TGTGCCAGTAGCGATGCGGGGCGGGAGACCCAGTACTTC
TRBJ1-1	-	once	TRBV14	CASSHPGLMNTEAFF	TGTGCCAGCAGCCATCCGGGACTTATGAACACTGAAGCTTTCTTT
TRBJ2-2	TRBD2	-	TRBV3-1/TRBV3-2	CASSQAPSGRAGELFF	TGTGCCAGCAGCCAAGCCCCCTCAGGGAGGGCCGGGGAGCTGTTTTTT
TRBJ2-3	TRBD2	-	TRBV6-5	CASSYSGGEDTQYF	TGTGCCAGCAGTTACTCGGGGGGGGAGGATACGCAGTATTTT
TRBJ1-3	TRBD1	once	TRBV15	CATSKGQQLGNTIYF	TGTGCCACCAGCAAGGGACAGCAACTTGGAAACACCATATATTTT
TRBJ2-1	TRBD2	-	TRBV11-1	CASSLLLAGGWNEQFF	TGTGCCAGCAGCCTGCTACTAGCGGGAGGCTGGAATGAGCAGTTCTTC
TRBJ1-5	-	medium-sized	TRBV7-7	CASSLDRGKPQHF	TGTGCTAGCAGCTTAGATCGCGGAAAGCCCCAGCATTTT
TRBJ2-5	-	-	TRBV18	CASSPGGKETQYF	TGTGCCAGCTCACCGGGGGGAAAAGAGACCCAGTACTTC
TRBJ2-1	TRBD2	-	TRBV7-2	CASSLGEGTYNEQFF	TGTGCCAGCAGCTTAGGGGAGGGGACCTACAATGAGCAGTTCTTC
TRBJ2-2	TRBD2	-	TRBV5-4	CASSPGLAGMSYVGELFF	TGTGCCAGCAGCCCTGGACTAGCGGGAATGAGTTATGTCGGGGAGCTGTTTTTT
TRBJ2-7	TRBD2	-	TRBV7-2	CASSSGIRTSGWRTGEQYF	TGTGCCAGCAGCTCAGGGATCCGGACTAGCGGATGGAGAACGGGCGAGCAGTACTTC
TRBJ2-7	-	once	TRBV2	CASSESSYEQYF	TGTGCCAGCAGTGAGAGCTCCTACGAGCAGTACTTC
TRBJ2-2	TRBD1	-	TRBV28	CASKNRDRETGELFF	TGTGCCAGCAAAAACCGGGACAGGGAGACCGGGGAGCTGTTTTTT
TRBJ1-1	-	-	TRBV2	CASSEGGEAFF	TGTGCCAGCAGTGAGGGGGGTGAAGCTTTCTTT
TRBJ1-2	TRBD1	-	TRBV28	CASISQGAPGGYGYTF	TGTGCCAGCATCTCCCAGGGGGCGCCGGGAGGCTATGGCTACACCTTC
TRBJ2-2	TRBD2	-	TRBV14	CASSQGWGSGGGTGELFF	TGTGCCAGCAGCCAAGGCTGGGGATCTGGGGGGGGGACCGGGGAGCTGTTTTTT
TRBJ1-4	TRBD1	-	TRBV5-1	CASSITGAKLFF	TGCGCCAGCAGCATAACAGGGGCGAAACTGTTTTTT
TRBJ1-3	-	-	TRBV11-2	CASSPRDIRLNTIYF	TGTGCCAGCAGCCCTCGGGACATAAGGTTAAACACCATATATTTT
TRBJ2-1	-	-	TRBV18	CASSPQGRSSYNEQFF	TGTGCCAGCTCACCCCAGGGCAGGAGCTCCTACAATGAGCAGTTCTTC